A selection of T cell receptor beta chains follows, all from one sample in a study of T cells in Graves' hyperthyroidism and ophthalmopathy. One entry per CDR3 protein results from TCRdb running MiXCR on the multiplex PCR reads. Here the sample spans around 500,000 distinct CDR3 sequences, roughly 15% being singletons. Sequencing input: blood. These receptors came from a woman aged 25-40 years with Graves' ophthalmopathy. CDR3s include the opening cysteine and the closing phenylalanine or tryptophan. The order of the fields is J gene, D gene, V gene, clone size, CDR3 protein, CDR3 DNA. D genes are given only for firm matches. Only some rows state a clone size, as once, few, many or a class for expanded clones.

TRBJ1-5	-	TRBV6-2/TRBV6-3	-	CASRDTPRNRESQPQHF	TGTGCCAGCAGGGACACCCCGCGAAACAGGGAAAGTCAGCCCCAGCATTTT
TRBJ1-2	-	TRBV15	few	CATSREGRQRGYTF	TGTGCCACCAGCAGAGAAGGCAGGCAGCGTGGCTACACCTTC
TRBJ1-4	-	TRBV7-2	-	CASSEYGGPNEKLFF	TGTGCCAGCAGTGAATACGGCGGCCCTAATGAAAAACTGTTTTTT
TRBJ1-1	TRBD1	TRBV18	many	CASSLGQGLNTEAFF	TGCGCCAGCAGCTTGGGACAGGGGCTGAACACTGAAGCTTTCTTT
TRBJ2-7	-	TRBV7-2	few	CASSLDQNYEQYF	TGTGCCAGCAGCTTAGATCAGAACTACGAGCAGTACTTC
TRBJ1-5	TRBD1	TRBV20-1	-	CSAPTGAHQPQHF	TGCAGTGCGCCAACAGGGGCCCATCAGCCCCAGCATTTT
TRBJ2-5	-	TRBV7-8	many	CASSLDETQYF	TGTGCCAGCAGCTTAGACGAGACCCAGTACTTC
TRBJ1-3	-	TRBV30	few	CAWSVGRGGNTIYF	TGTGCCTGGAGTGTTGGGAGGGGGGGAAACACCATATATTTT
TRBJ2-7	-	TRBV5-1	few	CASSLHEQYF	TGTGCCAGCAGCTTGCACGAGCAGTACTTC
TRBJ1-2	-	TRBV5-1	-	CASSLASGANYGYTF	TGCGCCAGCAGCTTGGCCTCTGGGGCTAACTATGGCTACACCTTC
TRBJ2-2	TRBD1	TRBV6-1	few	CASIPDRAAGELFF	TGTGCCAGCATCCCGGACAGGGCTGCCGGGGAGCTGTTTTTT
TRBJ2-5	-	TRBV27	few	CASSSSYQGLETQYF	TGTGCCAGCAGCTCGTCCTATCAGGGTCTAGAGACCCAGTACTTC
TRBJ2-3	TRBD1	TRBV20-1	many	CSASGQGTDTQYF	TGCAGTGCTAGTGGACAGGGCACAGATACGCAGTATTTT
TRBJ2-5	TRBD1	TRBV2	many	CASQTGTGQETQYF	TGTGCCAGCCAGACCGGGACAGGACAAGAGACCCAGTACTTC
TRBJ2-7	TRBD2	TRBV27	-	CASSQLAGGPGGQYF	TGTGCCAGCAGTCAACTAGCGGGAGGGCCGGGCGGGCAGTACTTC
TRBJ2-7	-	TRBV4-3	-	CASIHECCSYEQYF	TGCGCCAGCATACACGAGTGTTGTTCTTACGAGCAGTACTTC
TRBJ1-5	-	TRBV27	-	CASSSRGNQPQHF	TGTGCCAGCAGTTCGCGAGGCAATCAGCCCCAGCATTTT
TRBJ1-2	TRBD1	TRBV7-2	many	CASSLGQGQNYGYTF	TGTGCCAGCAGCTTAGGACAGGGGCAGAACTATGGCTACACCTTC
TRBJ2-7	-	TRBV10-3	few	CAIREGLGEQYF	TGTGCCATCCGAGAGGGTTTGGGGGAGCAGTACTTC
TRBJ2-7	-	TRBV15	many	CATSRGRSDSYEQYF	TGTGCCACCAGCAGAGGACGTTCGGATTCCTACGAGCAGTACTTC
TRBJ1-5	TRBD1	TRBV6-2/TRBV6-3	few	CASSYPGQGTQPQHF	TGTGCCAGCAGTTACCCGGGACAGGGAACTCAGCCCCAGCATTTT
TRBJ2-5	-	TRBV20-1	many	CSARPPSPGGGRRETQYF	TGCAGTGCTCGCCCCCCGAGCCCAGGGGGGGGGAGGCGAGAGACCCAGTACTTC
TRBJ2-5	-	TRBV7-4	-	CAMPNGTQYF	TGTGCCATGCCCAACGGGACCCAGTACTTC
TRBJ2-6	-	TRBV30	many	CAWSGTGANVLTF	TGTGCCTGGAGTGGCACTGGGGCCAACGTCCTGACTTTC
TRBJ1-3	-	TRBV7-9	-	CAKTPRGNTIYF	TGTGCCAAAACACCTCGGGGAAACACCATATATTTT
TRBJ2-7	-	TRBV3-1	few	CASSQGQTGPYEQYF	TGTGCCAGCAGCCAAGGACAGACAGGCCCCTACGAGCAGTACTTC
TRBJ2-7	-	TRBV7-2	-	CASNFGGTKEQYF	TGTGCCAGCAACTTCGGGGGCACTAAAGAGCAGTACTTC
TRBJ2-7	TRBD2	TRBV2	many	CANTILAGAEQYF	TGTGCCAACACGATATTAGCGGGAGCGGAGCAGTACTTC
TRBJ2-7	-	TRBV9	many	CASSVAFGDAHEQYF	TGTGCCAGCAGCGTAGCATTTGGGGATGCCCACGAGCAGTACTTC
TRBJ2-7	-	TRBV11-2	many	CASSQPLDRIYEQYF	TGTGCCAGCAGCCAACCACTCGACAGGATCTACGAGCAGTACTTC
TRBJ2-1	TRBD2	TRBV18	many	CATTHLAGDYNEQFF	TGTGCCACCACCCATCTAGCGGGAGACTACAATGAGCAGTTCTTC
TRBJ2-6	TRBD1	TRBV19	-	CASFKTGVSSGANVLTF	TGTGCCAGTTTTAAGACAGGGGTTAGCTCTGGGGCCAACGTCCTGACTTTC
TRBJ2-2	-	TRBV11-2	many	CASTLAPGELFF	TGTGCCAGCACCTTAGCGCCCGGGGAGCTGTTTTTT
TRBJ1-1	-	TRBV20-1	-	CSASRATEAFF	TGCAGTGCTTCCAGGGCCACTGAAGCTTTCTTT
TRBJ2-1	TRBD2	TRBV19	few	CATRPRGGSYNEQFF	TGTGCCACACGCCCGCGGGGGGGATCCTACAATGAGCAGTTCTTC
TRBJ2-1	-	TRBV7-9	-	CASSLDGGRGNEQFF	TGTGCCAGCAGCTTAGACGGGGGGCGAGGCAATGAGCAGTTCTTC
TRBJ2-1	-	TRBV9	-	CASNVEVVNRNEQFF	TGTGCCAGCAACGTAGAGGTCGTCAATAGGAATGAGCAGTTCTTC
TRBJ2-7	TRBD2	TRBV4-3	few	CASSQDWGETSGRSLFYEQYF	TGCGCCAGCAGCCAAGATTGGGGGGAGACTAGCGGGAGGTCCTTATTCTACGAGCAGTACTTC
TRBJ2-7	-	TRBV12-3/TRBV12-4	few	CASSVNRGLIYEQYF	TGTGCCAGCAGTGTTAACAGGGGACTTATCTACGAGCAGTACTTC
TRBJ2-6	TRBD2	TRBV6-1	-	CASSQTGGSGANVLTF	TGTGCCAGCAGCCAAACGGGGGGCTCTGGGGCCAACGTCCTGACTTTC
TRBJ2-1	TRBD2	TRBV28	many	CASSSPGLDIGEQFF	TGTGCCAGCAGTTCCCCCGGACTAGATATCGGTGAGCAGTTCTTC
TRBJ2-7	TRBD2	TRBV3-1	many	CASRPSGGYEQYF	TGTGCCAGCAGGCCTAGCGGGGGTTACGAGCAGTACTTC
TRBJ2-7	TRBD2	TRBV7-9	-	CASTPVASGFYEQYF	TGTGCCAGCACCCCGGTGGCTAGCGGGTTTTACGAGCAGTACTTC
TRBJ2-1	TRBD2	TRBV29-1	many	CSVPPGGHIDEQFF	TGCAGCGTCCCCCCGGGAGGGCACATCGATGAGCAGTTCTTC
TRBJ2-3	-	TRBV5-1	-	CARNTNFSLGTDTQYF	TGCGCCAGGAACACAAACTTTAGCTTGGGGACAGATACGCAGTATTTT
TRBJ2-1	TRBD1	TRBV7-9	-	CASSPRTGKAYNEQFF	TGTGCCAGCAGCCCTAGGACAGGGAAGGCATACAATGAGCAGTTCTTC
TRBJ2-1	TRBD1	TRBV20-1	many	CSATKTGEEQFF	TGCAGTGCTACCAAGACAGGGGAGGAGCAGTTCTTC
TRBJ1-1	-	TRBV11-2	many	CASSFRRGPNTEAFF	TGTGCCAGCAGCTTCCGCAGGGGCCCGAACACTGAAGCTTTCTTT
TRBJ2-2	TRBD2	TRBV5-1	few	CASSLIAGDTGELFF	TGCGCCAGCAGCTTAATTGCGGGGGACACCGGGGAGCTGTTTTTT
TRBJ2-5	TRBD2	TRBV7-6	many	CASSVTRLAGEQETQYF	TGTGCCAGCAGCGTTACTCGACTAGCGGGGGAACAAGAGACCCAGTACTTC
TRBJ1-2	-	TRBV4-3	few	CASSQENRPNYGYTF	TGCGCCAGCAGCCAAGAGAACAGGCCTAACTATGGCTACACCTTC
TRBJ2-5	-	TRBV7-9	-	CASSKKSVGTQYF	TGTGCCAGCAGCAAGAAGTCAGTTGGGACCCAGTACTTC
TRBJ2-1	-	TRBV27	-	CASTDGTRGHNEQFF	TGTGCCAGCACCGATGGGACGCGGGGGCACAATGAGCAGTTCTTC
TRBJ2-5	-	TRBV7-3	many	CASSLKYPGETQYF	TGTGCCAGCAGCTTAAAATACCCAGGAGAGACCCAGTACTTC
TRBJ1-6	TRBD1	TRBV27	few	CASSTGANSPLHF	TGTGCCAGCAGTACAGGGGCCAATTCACCCCTCCACTTT
TRBJ2-7	-	TRBV19	-	CASSVAGQSSYKQYF	TGTGCCAGTAGCGTAGCCGGACAGAGTTCCTACAAGCAGTACTTC
TRBJ2-1	TRBD2	TRBV3-1	many	CASSPVTGSLAGNEGEQFF	TGTGCCAGCAGCCCCGTTACAGGGTCACTAGCGGGAAACGAGGGTGAGCAGTTCTTC
TRBJ2-1	-	TRBV20-1	-	CSNEASADNEQFF	TGCAGTAATGAGGCTAGCGCTGACAATGAGCAGTTCTTC
TRBJ2-3	-	TRBV6-1	few	CTSKEGRSTDTQYF	TGTACCAGCAAAGAGGGGCGTAGCACAGATACGCAGTATTTT
TRBJ2-7	-	TRBV15	-	CATSRARTYEQYF	TGTGCCACCAGCAGAGCTAGGACTTACGAGCAGTACTTC